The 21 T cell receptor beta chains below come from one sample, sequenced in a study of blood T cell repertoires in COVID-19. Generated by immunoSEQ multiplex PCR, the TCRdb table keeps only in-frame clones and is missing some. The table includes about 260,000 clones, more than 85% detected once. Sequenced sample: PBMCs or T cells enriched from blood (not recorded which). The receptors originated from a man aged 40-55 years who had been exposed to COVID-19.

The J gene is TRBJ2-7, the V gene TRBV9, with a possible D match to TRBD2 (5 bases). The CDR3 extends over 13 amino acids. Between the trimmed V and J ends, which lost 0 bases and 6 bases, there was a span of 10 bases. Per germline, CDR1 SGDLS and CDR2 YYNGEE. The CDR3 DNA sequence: TGTGCCAGCAGCGTAGGTACGGCGGGCGAGCAGTACTTC. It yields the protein CASSVGTAGEQYF. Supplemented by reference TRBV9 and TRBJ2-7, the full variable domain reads DSGVTQTPKHLITATGQRVTLRCSPRSGDLSVYWYQQSLDQGLQFLIQYYNGEERAKGNILERFSAQQFPDLHSELNLSSLELGDSALYFCASSVGTAGEQYFGPGTRLTVT.

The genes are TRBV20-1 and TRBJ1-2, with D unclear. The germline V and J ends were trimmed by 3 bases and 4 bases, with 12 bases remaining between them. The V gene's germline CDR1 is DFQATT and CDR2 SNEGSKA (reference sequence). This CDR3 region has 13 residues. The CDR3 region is CSASTPGSYGYTF. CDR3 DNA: TGCAGTGCTAGTACACCGGGTAGCTATGGCTACACCTTC.

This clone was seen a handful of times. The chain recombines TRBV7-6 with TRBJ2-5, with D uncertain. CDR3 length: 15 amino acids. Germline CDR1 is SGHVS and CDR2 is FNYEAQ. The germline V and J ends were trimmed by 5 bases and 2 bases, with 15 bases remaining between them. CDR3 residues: CASSPTWRPQETQYF. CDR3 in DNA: TGTGCCAGCAGCCCTACATGGCGGCCGCAAGAGACCCAGTACTTC.

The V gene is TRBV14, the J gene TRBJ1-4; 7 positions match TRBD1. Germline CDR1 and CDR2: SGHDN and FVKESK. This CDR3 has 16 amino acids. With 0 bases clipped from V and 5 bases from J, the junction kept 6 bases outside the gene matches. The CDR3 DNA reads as TGTGCCAGCAGCCAAGAGCAGGGGGGTGGGAATGAAAAACTGTTTTTT. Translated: CASSQEQGGGNEKLFF.

The CDR3 protein is CASSLDSYSGNTIYF. The CDR3 DNA sequence: TGTGCCAGCAGTTTGGACAGCTACTCTGGAAACACCATATATTTT. The V gene is TRBV11-3, the J gene TRBJ1-3, with D possibly TRBD1 on 6 matching bases. Germline V CDR1 and CDR2: SGHNT, YENEEA. The CDR3 extends over 15 amino acids. Trimming pared 6 bases from V and 0 bases from J, leaving 12 bases between.

This CDR3 reads CASSQESGGATEAFF. CDR3 bases: TGTGCCAGCAGCCAAGAAAGTGGGGGCGCGACTGAAGCTTTCTTT. V and J are TRBV3-1 (or the pseudogene TRBV3-2) and TRBJ1-1, with TRBD1 as a possible D gene (6 bases). Germline V lookup: CDR1 LGHDT, CDR2 YNNKEL (reference sequence). This CDR3 spans 15 amino acids. Trimming removed 0 bases from V and 5 bases from J, with 13 bases in between.

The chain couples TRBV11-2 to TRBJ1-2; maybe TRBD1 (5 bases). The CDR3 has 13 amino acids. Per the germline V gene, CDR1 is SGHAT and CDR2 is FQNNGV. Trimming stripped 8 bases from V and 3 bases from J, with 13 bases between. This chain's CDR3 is CASGTGGYYGYTF. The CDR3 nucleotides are TGTGCCAGCGGGACCGGGGGTTACTATGGCTACACCTTC.

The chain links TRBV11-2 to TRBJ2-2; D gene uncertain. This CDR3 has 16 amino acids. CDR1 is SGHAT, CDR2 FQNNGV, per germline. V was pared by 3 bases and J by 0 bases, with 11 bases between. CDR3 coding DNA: TGTGCCAGCAGCTTCAGAACAGCTTCGAACACCGGGGAGCTGTTTTTT. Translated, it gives CASSFRTASNTGELFF.

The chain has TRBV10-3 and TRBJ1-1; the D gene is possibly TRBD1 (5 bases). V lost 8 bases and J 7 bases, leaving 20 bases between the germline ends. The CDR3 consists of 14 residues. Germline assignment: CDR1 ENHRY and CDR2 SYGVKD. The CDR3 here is CAIGRYGGRDEAFF. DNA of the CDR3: TGTGCCATCGGAAGGTACGGGGGGAGGGATGAAGCTTTCTTT.

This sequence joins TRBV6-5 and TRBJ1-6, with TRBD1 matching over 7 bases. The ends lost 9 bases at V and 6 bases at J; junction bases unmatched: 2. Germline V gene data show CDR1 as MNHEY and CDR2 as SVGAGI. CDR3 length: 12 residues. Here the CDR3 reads CASGQVNSPLHF. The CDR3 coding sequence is TGTGCCAGTGGACAGGTTAATTCACCCCTCCACTTT.

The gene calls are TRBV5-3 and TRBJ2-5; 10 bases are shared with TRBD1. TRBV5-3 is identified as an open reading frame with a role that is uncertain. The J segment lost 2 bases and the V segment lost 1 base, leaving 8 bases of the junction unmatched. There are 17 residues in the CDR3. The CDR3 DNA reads TGTGCCAGAAGCTTGACCGGGACAGGGGCAAGGCAAGAGACCCAGTACTTC. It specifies CARSLTGTGARQETQYF.

The CDR3 sequence is CASSFSLGGPLLYEQYF. The CDR3 DNA reads TGTGCCAGCAGCTTTAGCTTGGGCGGGCCCCTGCTCTACGAGCAGTACTTC. The V gene is TRBV7-9, the J gene TRBJ2-7; possible D gene TRBD2, 5 bases. The CDR3 consists of 17 residues. Germline V gene data show CDR1 as SEHNR and CDR2 as FQNEAQ (reference sequence). Between the trimmed V and J ends, which lost 3 bases and 3 bases, there was a span of 21 bases.

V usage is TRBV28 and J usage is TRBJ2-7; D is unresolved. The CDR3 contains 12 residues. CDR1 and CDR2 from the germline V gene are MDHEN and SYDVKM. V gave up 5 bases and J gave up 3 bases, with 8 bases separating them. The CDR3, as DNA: TGTGCCAGCAGTAGGAGAGACTACGAGCAGTACTTC. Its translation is CASSRRDYEQYF.

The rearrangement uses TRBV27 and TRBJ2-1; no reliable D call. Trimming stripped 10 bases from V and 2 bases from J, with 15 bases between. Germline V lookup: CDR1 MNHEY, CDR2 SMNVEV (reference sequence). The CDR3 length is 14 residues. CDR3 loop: CATQRGPPYNEQFF. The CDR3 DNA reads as TGTGCCACCCAAAGAGGCCCTCCCTACAATGAGCAGTTCTTC.

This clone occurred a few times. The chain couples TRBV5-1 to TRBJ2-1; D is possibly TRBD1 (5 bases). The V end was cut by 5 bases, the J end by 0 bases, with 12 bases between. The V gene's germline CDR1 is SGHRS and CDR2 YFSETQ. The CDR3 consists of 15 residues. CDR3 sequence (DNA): TGCGCCAGCAGGGGTATAGGGGCCTCCTACAATGAGCAGTTCTTC. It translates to CASRGIGASYNEQFF.

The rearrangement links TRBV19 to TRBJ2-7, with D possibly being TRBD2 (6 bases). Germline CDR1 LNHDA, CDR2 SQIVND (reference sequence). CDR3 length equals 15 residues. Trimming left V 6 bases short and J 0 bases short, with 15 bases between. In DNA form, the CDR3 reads TGTGCCAGTAGCCCTGGGGACGGGAGCTCCTACGAGCAGTACTTC. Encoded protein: CASSPGDGSSYEQYF.

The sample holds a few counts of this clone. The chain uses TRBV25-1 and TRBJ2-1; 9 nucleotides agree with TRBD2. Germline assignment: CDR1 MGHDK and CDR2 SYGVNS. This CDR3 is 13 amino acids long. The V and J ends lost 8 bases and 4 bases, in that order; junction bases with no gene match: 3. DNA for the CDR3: TGTGCCAGCGGTGGACTAGCGTACAATGAGCAGTTCTTC. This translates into CASGGLAYNEQFF.

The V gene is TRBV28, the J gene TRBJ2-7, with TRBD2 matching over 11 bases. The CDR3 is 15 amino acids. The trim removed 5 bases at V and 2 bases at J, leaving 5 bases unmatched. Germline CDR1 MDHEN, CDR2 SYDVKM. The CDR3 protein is CASSISGRVTYEQYF. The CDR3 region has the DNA TGTGCCAGCAGTATTAGCGGGAGGGTAACCTACGAGCAGTACTTC.

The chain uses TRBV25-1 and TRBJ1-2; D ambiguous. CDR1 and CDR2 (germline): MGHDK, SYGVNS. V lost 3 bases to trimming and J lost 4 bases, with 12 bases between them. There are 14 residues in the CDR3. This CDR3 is CASSELYAGYGYTF. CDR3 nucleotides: TGTGCCAGCAGTGAGCTATACGCCGGCTATGGCTACACCTTC.

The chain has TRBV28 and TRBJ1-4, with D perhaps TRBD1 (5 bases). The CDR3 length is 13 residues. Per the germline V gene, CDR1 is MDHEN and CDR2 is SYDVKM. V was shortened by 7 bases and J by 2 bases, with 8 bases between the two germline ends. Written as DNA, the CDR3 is TGTGCCAGCAAGCGACAGACTAATGAAAAACTGTTTTTT. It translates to CASKRQTNEKLFF.

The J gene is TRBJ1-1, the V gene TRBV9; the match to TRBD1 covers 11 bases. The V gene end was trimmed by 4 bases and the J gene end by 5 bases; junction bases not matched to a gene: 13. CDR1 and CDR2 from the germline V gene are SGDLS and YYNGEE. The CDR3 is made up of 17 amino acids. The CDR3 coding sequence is TGTGCCAGCAGCAGAAAGGGACAGGGGGAGGTCGGGACTGAAGCTTTCTTT. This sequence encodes CASSRKGQGEVGTEAFF.